This T cell receptor (beta chain) was retrieved from a study of cytomegalovirus exposure and HLA in healthy donors. General observations from the study: Among the most significant clusters, several appeared linked to common viral pathogens in a later analysis. Sequencing depth roughly uniform across donors was assumed in presence/absence analyses.

13 Jbeta primers and 60 Vbeta primers were used for the PCR. Per the original methods: In a later analysis, some 80 million unique TCR beta chains included roughly 11 million shared by two or more donors. Only in-frame clones appear in the TCRdb table, and some are missing; sequencing was by immunoSEQ multiplex PCR. The DNA was the basis for D and trimming; V, J and clone size are from that table. Of 150,000 to 200,000 clones in the sample, roughly 80% were seen once. The CDR3 has 16 amino acids. Per germline, CDR1 SGDLS and CDR2 YYNGEE. Trimming left V 3 bases short and J 0 bases short, with 10 bases between. This clone was found a few times. Its specificity is unknown.

The sequence came from a man in his late teens or twenties in good health and CMV-seropositive. Specimen: PBMCs. The rearrangement links TRBV9 to TRBJ2-6, with D possibly matching TRBD2 (5 bases). Written as DNA, the CDR3 is TGTGCCAGCAGCGCTAGCTGGAGCTCTGGGGCCAACGTCCTGACTTTC. This sequence encodes CASSASWSSGANVLTF.